This T cell receptor (beta chain) was recovered during a study of immune cell composition in non-small cell lung cancer. Study results and caveats: TIL tumour reactivity correlated with maximal tumour-associated clone frequency in adenocarcinoma.

With respect to this clone: What it recognizes is unknown.

Normal lung sampling was at least 3 cm from the tumour, as distant as possible. Clones were read by immunoSEQ multiplex PCR, and TCRdb kept only the in-frame ones, dropping some. The profile covers a few thousand clones, with about three quarters appearing a single time and less than 30% taken by the ten largest. V was pared by 2 bases and J by 5 bases, with 2 bases of the junction left unmatched. CDR1 is GTSNPN, CDR2 SVGIG, per germline (reference sequence). The CDR3 runs 12 residues. The sample was non-adjacent lung tissue. The sequence was obtained from a human donor with non-small cell lung cancer. V is TRBV30 and J is TRBJ2-5, with 7 nucleotides matching TRBD2. The chain's CDR3 is CAWSHSGETQYF. CDR3 DNA sequence: TGTGCCTGGAGTCATAGCGGGGAGACCCAGTACTTC.